This is a list of T cell receptor beta chains from one sample in a study of blood T cells in healthy people across ages. TCRdb analysed the 5' RACE reads with MiXCR anew, one entry per CDR3 protein. The table shows hundreds of thousands of distinct CDR3 sequences, with more than 40% occurring only once. Sample: blood. The receptors originated from a woman aged 55-75 years in good health. Both conserved end residues are part of each CDR3. Each record gives: V gene, clone size, D gene, J gene, CDR3 DNA, CDR3 protein. The D gene is left open where the match is weak. For some rows the clone size is stated as once, few or many, or as a class when expanded; others skip it.

v_call: TRBV18
clone_size: -
d_call: TRBD2
j_call: TRBJ2-2
cdr3_nt: TGTGCCAGCTCACCCCTAGCGGGTCCTACCAGGAAGAAGCCGACGAACACCGGGGAGCTGTTTTTT
cdr3_aa: CASSPLAGPTRKKPTNTGELFF

v_call: TRBV5-1
clone_size: many
d_call: TRBD1
j_call: TRBJ2-7
cdr3_nt: TGCGCCAGCAGCCTCCGGGACAGCGGTTCCTACGAGCAGTACTTC
cdr3_aa: CASSLRDSGSYEQYF

v_call: TRBV7-8
clone_size: -
d_call: -
j_call: TRBJ1-5
cdr3_nt: TGTGCCAGCAGCCCACAACAGGGAACCCCGGGCAATCAGCCCCAGCATTTT
cdr3_aa: CASSPQQGTPGNQPQHF

v_call: TRBV29-1
clone_size: many
d_call: -
j_call: TRBJ1-2
cdr3_nt: TGCAGCGTTGGTGGTACGGTGAACTATGGCTACACCTTC
cdr3_aa: CSVGGTVNYGYTF

v_call: TRBV18
clone_size: few
d_call: TRBD1
j_call: TRBJ1-1
cdr3_nt: TGTGCCAGCTCAGCCACAGGGGGAACTGAAGCTTTCTTT
cdr3_aa: CASSATGGTEAFF

v_call: TRBV13
clone_size: few
d_call: TRBD1
j_call: TRBJ2-3
cdr3_nt: TGTGCCAGCAGCGGGTCCCGGACAGGGGTGGTAACGGGTACGCAGTATTTT
cdr3_aa: CASSGSRTGVVTGTQYF

v_call: TRBV5-1
clone_size: few
d_call: -
j_call: TRBJ2-7
cdr3_nt: TGCGCCAGGATAGACGGGGGGCCTCCCTACGAGCAGTACTTC
cdr3_aa: CARIDGGPPYEQYF

v_call: TRBV7-3
clone_size: -
d_call: TRBD2
j_call: TRBJ2-1
cdr3_nt: TGTGCCAGCAGCGGTACTAGCGGGGAGAACAATGAGCAGTTCTTC
cdr3_aa: CASSGTSGENNEQFF

v_call: TRBV15
clone_size: -
d_call: -
j_call: TRBJ1-3
cdr3_nt: TGTGCCACCAGCAGAGATCGGAGGGCTGGAAACACCATATATTTT
cdr3_aa: CATSRDRRAGNTIYF

v_call: TRBV12-3/TRBV12-4
clone_size: -
d_call: -
j_call: TRBJ2-7
cdr3_nt: TGTGCCAGCAGTATAACACAGGGAAACGAGCAGTACTTC
cdr3_aa: CASSITQGNEQYF

v_call: TRBV6-2/TRBV6-3
clone_size: once
d_call: TRBD1
j_call: TRBJ1-5
cdr3_nt: TGTGCCAGCTGGGACAGGGAATTGCGACAGCCCCAGCATTTT
cdr3_aa: CASWDRELRQPQHF

v_call: TRBV5-6
clone_size: -
d_call: -
j_call: TRBJ2-1
cdr3_nt: TGTGCCAGCAGCTCCCCCGTGGAACGATTCGCTGAGCAGTTCTTC
cdr3_aa: CASSSPVERFAEQFF

v_call: TRBV7-2
clone_size: -
d_call: -
j_call: TRBJ2-2
cdr3_nt: TGTGCCAGCAGCTTAGACGCGGCCGGGGAGCTGTTTTTT
cdr3_aa: CASSLDAAGELFF

v_call: TRBV6-1
clone_size: -
d_call: -
j_call: TRBJ2-3
cdr3_nt: TGTGCCAGCAGTGCCAGGACTGCTGATACGCAGTATTTT
cdr3_aa: CASSARTADTQYF

v_call: TRBV20-1
clone_size: -
d_call: -
j_call: TRBJ2-1
cdr3_nt: TGCAGTGCTAGAGAGGTCGCAGGATTGCACAATGAGCAGTTCTTC
cdr3_aa: CSAREVAGLHNEQFF

v_call: TRBV9
clone_size: -
d_call: TRBD2
j_call: TRBJ2-1
cdr3_nt: TGTGCCAGCAGCGTGAGGCTAACGGGGGCTAGCGGGACGGAGCAGTTCTTC
cdr3_aa: CASSVRLTGASGTEQFF

v_call: TRBV2
clone_size: few
d_call: -
j_call: TRBJ1-5
cdr3_nt: TGTGCCAGCAGTGCGGCACTCCTGAGGACTCAGCCCCAGCATTTT
cdr3_aa: CASSAALLRTQPQHF

v_call: TRBV6-4
clone_size: few
d_call: -
j_call: TRBJ2-1
cdr3_nt: TGTGCCAGCAGTGACTCGGGCAGGGACTACAATGAGCAGTTCTTC
cdr3_aa: CASSDSGRDYNEQFF

v_call: TRBV5-1
clone_size: -
d_call: TRBD2
j_call: TRBJ2-7
cdr3_nt: TGCGCCAGCAGTTCCTTAGCGGGAGGGCCCAACGAGCAGTACTTC
cdr3_aa: CASSSLAGGPNEQYF

v_call: TRBV3-1
clone_size: many
d_call: -
j_call: TRBJ2-3
cdr3_nt: TGTGCCAGCAGCCAATCGGGGATGGTGACAGATACGCAGTATTTT
cdr3_aa: CASSQSGMVTDTQYF

v_call: TRBV20-1
clone_size: -
d_call: TRBD2
j_call: TRBJ2-3
cdr3_nt: TGCAGTGCTCTCAGCGGGAGTCCGGGGTCGACAGATACGCAGTATTTT
cdr3_aa: CSALSGSPGSTDTQYF

v_call: TRBV27
clone_size: -
d_call: TRBD2
j_call: TRBJ2-3
cdr3_nt: TGTGCCAGCAGTCCCATCCGGACTAGCGGGAGTGGGGATACGCAGTATTTT
cdr3_aa: CASSPIRTSGSGDTQYF

v_call: TRBV29-1
clone_size: many
d_call: -
j_call: TRBJ2-5
cdr3_nt: TGCAGCGTTTTCCCTCCCAGGGGCCAAGAGACCCAGTACTTC
cdr3_aa: CSVFPPRGQETQYF

v_call: TRBV18
clone_size: -
d_call: -
j_call: TRBJ1-2
cdr3_nt: TGTGCCAGCTCCCGACCCAACTATGGCTACACCTTC
cdr3_aa: CASSRPNYGYTF

v_call: TRBV6-1
clone_size: -
d_call: TRBD2
j_call: TRBJ2-5
cdr3_nt: TGTGCCAGCGGATGGGGGGGTCGAGAGACCCAGTACTTC
cdr3_aa: CASGWGGRETQYF

v_call: TRBV12-3/TRBV12-4
clone_size: many
d_call: -
j_call: TRBJ2-5
cdr3_nt: TGTGCCAGCAGTTTTACAGAAGAGACCCAGTACTTC
cdr3_aa: CASSFTEETQYF

v_call: TRBV15
clone_size: -
d_call: TRBD1
j_call: TRBJ1-1
cdr3_nt: TGTGCCACCAGCAGAGGAAGGGGGCAGGAGAACACTGAAGCTTTCTTT
cdr3_aa: CATSRGRGQENTEAFF

v_call: TRBV29-1
clone_size: -
d_call: TRBD2
j_call: TRBJ2-7
cdr3_nt: TGCAGCGGAGGGCGGGGGACCTACGAGCAGTACTTC
cdr3_aa: CSGGRGTYEQYF

v_call: TRBV4-1
clone_size: -
d_call: -
j_call: TRBJ1-4
cdr3_nt: TGCGCCAGCGGACAGACACGGGGAGAAAAACTGTTTTTT
cdr3_aa: CASGQTRGEKLFF

v_call: TRBV20-1
clone_size: -
d_call: -
j_call: TRBJ1-5
cdr3_nt: TGCAGTGCTAGCGGTAATCAGCCCCAGCATTTT
cdr3_aa: CSASGNQPQHF

v_call: TRBV27
clone_size: -
d_call: -
j_call: TRBJ2-1
cdr3_nt: TGTGCCAGCAGTTTAGGGGTACCCAACTACAATGAGCAGTTCTTC
cdr3_aa: CASSLGVPNYNEQFF

v_call: TRBV30
clone_size: few
d_call: -
j_call: TRBJ2-5
cdr3_nt: TGTGCCTGGAGTGCAGGGACGGGGGAGACCCAGTACTTC
cdr3_aa: CAWSAGTGETQYF

v_call: TRBV15
clone_size: few
d_call: -
j_call: TRBJ2-7
cdr3_nt: TGTGCCACCAGCAACGAGGGGTTCGCCGGGCAGTACTTC
cdr3_aa: CATSNEGFAGQYF

v_call: TRBV19
clone_size: few
d_call: TRBD2
j_call: TRBJ2-5
cdr3_nt: TGTGCCAGTAGTATAGACCACCCCGGGGGGGTACAAGAGACCCAGTACTTC
cdr3_aa: CASSIDHPGGVQETQYF

v_call: TRBV20-1
clone_size: -
d_call: -
j_call: TRBJ1-2
cdr3_nt: TGCAGTGCTAGGATTATGCAAGGCTACACCTTC
cdr3_aa: CSARIMQGYTF

v_call: TRBV9
clone_size: -
d_call: TRBD2
j_call: TRBJ2-7
cdr3_nt: TGTGCCAGCAGCGTAGCGGGAGGGCCCCATGAGCAGTACTTC
cdr3_aa: CASSVAGGPHEQYF

v_call: TRBV7-3
clone_size: few
d_call: -
j_call: TRBJ2-7
cdr3_nt: TGTGCCAGCAGCCCAGGGGTTTACAATGAGCAGTACTTC
cdr3_aa: CASSPGVYNEQYF

v_call: TRBV13
clone_size: -
d_call: TRBD1
j_call: TRBJ1-6
cdr3_nt: TGTGCCAGCAGCTCATATGGACAGGGAAGTGACTCACCCCTCCACTTT
cdr3_aa: CASSSYGQGSDSPLHF

v_call: TRBV4-3
clone_size: many
d_call: -
j_call: TRBJ1-5
cdr3_nt: TGCGCCAGCAGCCAAGATCGAGAAGATCAGCCCCAGCATTTT
cdr3_aa: CASSQDREDQPQHF

v_call: TRBV6-6
clone_size: -
d_call: -
j_call: TRBJ1-3
cdr3_nt: TGTGCCAGCAGTTACTTCCTTGCAGGTTACTCTGGAAACACCATATATTTT
cdr3_aa: CASSYFLAGYSGNTIYF

v_call: TRBV2
clone_size: many
d_call: -
j_call: TRBJ2-7
cdr3_nt: TGTGCCAGCGGGGGAGTCTTCTCTGCCGAGCAGTACTTC
cdr3_aa: CASGGVFSAEQYF

v_call: TRBV7-3
clone_size: few
d_call: -
j_call: TRBJ2-5
cdr3_nt: TGTGCCAGCAGCCCGCAGGGGGGACTACCGGGAGAGACCCAGTACTTC
cdr3_aa: CASSPQGGLPGETQYF

v_call: TRBV4-1
clone_size: few
d_call: TRBD1
j_call: TRBJ1-2
cdr3_nt: TGCGCCAGCAGCCAAGAACGTACAGGGGGCACCTATGGCTACACCTTC
cdr3_aa: CASSQERTGGTYGYTF

v_call: TRBV15
clone_size: -
d_call: -
j_call: TRBJ2-7
cdr3_nt: TGTGCCACCAGCAGAGATAACAGGGTAGAAGGGACCGAGCAGTACTTC
cdr3_aa: CATSRDNRVEGTEQYF

v_call: TRBV20-1
clone_size: once
d_call: -
j_call: TRBJ2-7
cdr3_nt: TGCAGTGCTACTGACAAGTGGGCGCGCCCATACGAGCAGTACTTC
cdr3_aa: CSATDKWARPYEQYF

v_call: TRBV7-8
clone_size: -
d_call: -
j_call: TRBJ2-3
cdr3_nt: TGTGCCAGCAGCTTAGTGGGACTCCTCACAGATACGCAGTATTTT
cdr3_aa: CASSLVGLLTDTQYF

v_call: TRBV7-2
clone_size: many
d_call: -
j_call: TRBJ2-7
cdr3_nt: TGTGCCAGCAGCTTAGCGGGGACTGGCTACGAGCAGTACTTC
cdr3_aa: CASSLAGTGYEQYF

v_call: TRBV29-1
clone_size: -
d_call: -
j_call: TRBJ2-7
cdr3_nt: TGCAGCGTTGAAAGTTCGAGTACCTACGAGCAGTACTTC
cdr3_aa: CSVESSSTYEQYF

v_call: TRBV7-3
clone_size: -
d_call: -
j_call: TRBJ2-1
cdr3_nt: TGTGCCAGCAGCTTATTAGGCCCCGACGATGAGCAGTTCTTC
cdr3_aa: CASSLLGPDDEQFF

v_call: TRBV24-1
clone_size: -
d_call: TRBD1
j_call: TRBJ2-5
cdr3_nt: TGTGCCACCAGCGCACAGGGGACGGAGACCCAGTACTTC
cdr3_aa: CATSAQGTETQYF

v_call: TRBV3-1
clone_size: -
d_call: -
j_call: TRBJ2-5
cdr3_nt: TGTGCCAGCAGCCAACTGGACTCGTTAGAGACCCAGTACTTC
cdr3_aa: CASSQLDSLETQYF

v_call: TRBV15
clone_size: few
d_call: -
j_call: TRBJ2-1
cdr3_nt: TGTGCCACCAGCAGACCGATCGATGAGCAGTTCTTC
cdr3_aa: CATSRPIDEQFF

v_call: TRBV20-1
clone_size: -
d_call: -
j_call: TRBJ2-1
cdr3_nt: TGCAGTGCTAGAGTACTGAAAATAGTGAGTGAGCAGTTCTTC
cdr3_aa: CSARVLKIVSEQFF